The clone carrying this TCR beta chain was counted ten times or more. Its target is unknown. This record belongs to a study of CD8 T cells in ankylosing spondylitis. Whole-study results and caveats: Significant enrichment of disease-linked clones was reportedly seen in matched ankylosing spondylitis synovial fluid. Ankylosing spondylitis blood appeared to be characterized by a TCR beta motif of eight highly homologous variants. Peripheral blood samples showed relatively rare disease-linked clones, and these clones were CD8+.

A quantitative 5'-RACE method, one with molecular barcodes, was used to make TCR beta libraries. TCRdb reanalysed the 5' RACE reads using MiXCR and keeps one entry per CDR3 protein. The repertoire holds under 300,000 distinct CDR3 sequences, with over 8.5% as singletons. Germline CDR1 and CDR2: SEHNR and FQNEAQ (reference sequence). The CDR3 length is 12 residues. Trimming cost V 5 bases and J 6 bases; bases outside gene matches: 2. The clonotype comes from a male donor with ankylosing spondylitis or in good health (not recorded which). This chain joins TRBV7-9 and TRBJ1-2; 8 bases match TRBD1. The sample comprised blood, either unsorted or a sorted T cell fraction (not recorded which). In nucleotides, the CDR3 is TGTGCCAGCAGCCCGGACAGGGATGGCTACACCTTC. Protein sequence: CASSPDRDGYTF.